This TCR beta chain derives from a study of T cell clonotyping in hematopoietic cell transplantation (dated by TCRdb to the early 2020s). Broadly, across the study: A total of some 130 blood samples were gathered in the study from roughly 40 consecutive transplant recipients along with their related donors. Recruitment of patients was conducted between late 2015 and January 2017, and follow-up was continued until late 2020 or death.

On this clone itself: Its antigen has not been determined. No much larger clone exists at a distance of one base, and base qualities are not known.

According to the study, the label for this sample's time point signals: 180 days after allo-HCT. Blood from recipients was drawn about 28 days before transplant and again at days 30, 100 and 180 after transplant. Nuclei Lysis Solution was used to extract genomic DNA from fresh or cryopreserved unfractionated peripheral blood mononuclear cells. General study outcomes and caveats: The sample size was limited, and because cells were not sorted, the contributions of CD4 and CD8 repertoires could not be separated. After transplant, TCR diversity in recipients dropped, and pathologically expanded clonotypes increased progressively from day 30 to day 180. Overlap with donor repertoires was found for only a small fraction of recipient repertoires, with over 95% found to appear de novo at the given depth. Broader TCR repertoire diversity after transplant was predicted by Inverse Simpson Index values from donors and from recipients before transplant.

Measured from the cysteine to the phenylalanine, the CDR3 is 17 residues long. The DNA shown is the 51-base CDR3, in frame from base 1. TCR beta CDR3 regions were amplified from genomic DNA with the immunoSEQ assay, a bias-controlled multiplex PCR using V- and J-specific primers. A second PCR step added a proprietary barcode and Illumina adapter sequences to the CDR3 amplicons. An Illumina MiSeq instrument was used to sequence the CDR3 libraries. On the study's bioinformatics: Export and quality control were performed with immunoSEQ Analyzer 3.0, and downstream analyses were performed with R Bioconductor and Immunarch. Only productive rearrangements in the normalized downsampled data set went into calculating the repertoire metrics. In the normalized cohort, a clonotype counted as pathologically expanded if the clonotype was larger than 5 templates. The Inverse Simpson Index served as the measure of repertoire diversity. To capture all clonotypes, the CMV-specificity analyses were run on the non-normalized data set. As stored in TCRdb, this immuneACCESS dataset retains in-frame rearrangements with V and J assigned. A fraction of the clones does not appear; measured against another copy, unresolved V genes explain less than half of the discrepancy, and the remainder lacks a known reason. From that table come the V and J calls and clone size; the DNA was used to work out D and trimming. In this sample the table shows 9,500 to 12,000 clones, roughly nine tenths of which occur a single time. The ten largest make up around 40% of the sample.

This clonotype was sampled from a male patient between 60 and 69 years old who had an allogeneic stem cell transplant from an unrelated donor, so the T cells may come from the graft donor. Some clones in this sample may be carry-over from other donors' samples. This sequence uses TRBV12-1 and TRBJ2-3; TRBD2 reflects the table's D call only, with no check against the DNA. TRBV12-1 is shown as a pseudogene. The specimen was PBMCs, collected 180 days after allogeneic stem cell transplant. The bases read TGTGCCAGCAGCTTTCGGCCGGGACTAGCGGCGGGGGATACGCAGTATTTT. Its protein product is CASSFRPGLAAGDTQYF.